This TCR beta chain was recorded in a study of early T cells in non-severe SARS-CoV-2 infection. MiXCR, applied by TCRdb to the 5' RACE reads, yields one record per CDR3 protein. The sample records about 76,000 distinct CDR3 sequences, around 11% being singletons. Only a few counts were recorded for this clonotype. This CDR3 spans 15 amino acids. Germline V gene lookup returns CDR1 LGHNA and CDR2 YNFKEQ. Between the trimmed V and J ends, which lost 1 base and 0 bases, there was a span of 10 bases. This sequence was found in an adult who was a healthcare worker with PCR-confirmed SARS-CoV-2 infection or an uninfected control (not recorded which). The rearrangement uses TRBV4-2 and TRBJ2-7; D may be TRBD2 (5 bases). The sample taken for sequencing was whole blood. The CDR3: CASSQAVASSYEQYF. The CDR3 DNA is TGTGCCAGCAGCCAAGCGGTAGCGTCCTCCTACGAGCAGTACTTC.